These 16 T cell receptor beta chains share one sample of origin, sequenced in a study of a mutant IDH1 vaccine in newly diagnosed glioma. Time point noted: week 47, end of study. In the vaccine, a single dose held 300 ug of the mutant IDH1 20-mer peptide, along with topical imiquimod. The antigens these receptors bind are not known. TCRdb's table, derived via immunoSEQ multiplex PCR, lists solely in-frame clones and lacks some. Of tens of thousands of clones in the sample, over 80% were seen once. Sequencing was performed on PBMCs, taken from a glioma patient whose treatment included an IDH1 peptide vaccine. These receptor sequences come from a woman in her forties or fifties with glioma.

This clone was seen only a few times. The chain links TRBV5-6 to TRBJ1-6; the D gene is possibly TRBD1 (6 bases). Germline V gene sequence: CDR1 SGHDT, CDR2 YYEEEE. This CDR3 spans 14 amino acids. V dropped 7 bases and J dropped 5 bases, with 13 bases sitting between them. The CDR3 region is CASRTGRDNSPLHF. CDR3 DNA: TGTGCCAGCCGAACAGGGAGGGATAATTCACCCCTCCACTTT.

This chain's CDR3 is CARSLWRQFSGNTIYF. The CDR3, as DNA: TGTGCCAGAAGCTTGTGGCGGCAGTTCTCTGGAAACACCATATATTTT. V is TRBV5-3 and J is TRBJ1-3; D remains unclear. TRBV5-3 is given ORF status, its function remaining uncertain. This CDR3 contains 16 residues. V dropped 1 base and J dropped 0 bases, with 11 bases sitting between them.

The chain combines TRBV4-2 with TRBJ2-5, with 9 bases identical to TRBD2. Germline V gives CDR1 LGHNA, CDR2 YNFKEQ. Trimming cost V 2 bases and J 4 bases; bases outside gene matches: 5. This CDR3 is built from 15 residues. CDR3 amino acids: CASSQLRGGLETQYF. CDR3 nucleotide sequence: TGTGCCAGCAGCCAATTGCGGGGGGGCCTAGAGACCCAGTACTTC.

The chain recombines TRBV7-9 with TRBJ1-4, with a weak D call TRBD1 (6 bases). The CDR3 covers 15 residues. The germline CDR1 and CDR2 sequences are SEHNR and FQNEAQ (reference sequence). Trimming stripped 5 bases from V and 3 bases from J, with 13 bases between. CDR3 nucleotide sequence: TGTGCCAGCAGCGGCAGGGGACCGGCTAATGAAAAACTGTTTTTT. Translating it yields CASSGRGPANEKLFF. Using reference TRBV7-9 and TRBJ1-4 for the parts outside the CDR3, the full variable domain is DTGVSQNPRHKITKRGQNVTFRCDPISEHNRLYWYRQTLGQGPEFLTYFQNEAQLEKSRLLSDRFSAERPKGSFSTLEIQRTEQGDSAMYLCASSGRGPANEKLFFGSGTQLSVL.

In this sample, this clone turned up once. The chain links TRBV9 to TRBJ1-6; tentative D call: TRBD1 (6 bases). Germline values: CDR1 SGDLS, CDR2 YYNGEE. The CDR3 totals 19 residues. V was shortened by 2 bases and J by 5 bases, with 23 bases between the two germline ends. CDR3 nucleotide sequence: TGTGCCAGCAGCGTTAGTCTACAGGTGCAGGGGAGAAATAATTCACCCCTCCACTTT. Amino acids: CASSVSLQVQGRNNSPLHF.

The V gene is TRBV5-4, the J gene TRBJ2-5; 9 bases are a match to TRBD2. Germline V CDR1 and CDR2: SGHNT, YYREEE (reference sequence). Trimming took 2 bases from V and 5 from J; bases not matched to a gene: 4. The CDR3 runs 14 residues. The chain's CDR3 is CASSLITSGETQYF. CDR3 coding DNA: TGTGCCAGCAGCTTAATTACTAGCGGGGAGACCCAGTACTTC. Full variable domain (rest looked up from reference TRBV5-4 and TRBJ2-5): ETGVTQSPTHLIKTRGQQVTLRCSSQSGHNTVSWYQQALGQGPQFIFQYYREEENGRGNFPPRFSGLQFPNYSSELNVNALELDDSALYLCASSLITSGETQYFGPGTRLLVL.

This chain joins TRBV7-9 and TRBJ2-6; TRBD1 might be the D (6 bases). V lost 5 bases, J lost 0 bases, and 11 bases lay in between. Germline V gene data show CDR1 as SEHNR and CDR2 as FQNEAQ (reference sequence). The CDR3 has 16 residues. The DNA for the CDR3 is TGTGCCAGCAGCACGACAGGTAGCTCTGGGGCCAACGTCCTGACTTTC. It is translated as CASSTTGSSGANVLTF.

The V gene is TRBV5-1, the J gene TRBJ1-6; weak D call: TRBD1 (5 bases). The CDR3 length is 14 residues. Germline V lookup: CDR1 SGHRS, CDR2 YFSETQ. Trimming pared 5 bases from V and 6 bases from J, leaving 12 bases between. CDR3 DNA sequence: TGCGCCAGCAGAGGGACCTTATCTAATTCACCCCTCCACTTT. It is translated as CASRGTLSNSPLHF.

J is TRBJ2-3 and V is TRBV18; 9 bases are a match to TRBD2. There are 15 residues in the CDR3. Germline V gene sequence: CDR1 KGHSH, CDR2 LQKENI. Trimming at V came to 0 bases and at J to 4 bases, leaving 2 bases not matched to a gene. CDR3 sequence reads: CASSPPAGGSDTQYF. The DNA of the CDR3 is TGTGCCAGCTCACCACCTGCGGGGGGGTCAGATACGCAGTATTTT. The variable domain in full, completed from reference TRBV18 and TRBJ2-3, reads NAGVMQNPRHLVRRRGQEARLRCSPMKGHSHVYWYRQLPEEGLKFMVYLQKENIIDESGMPKERFSAEFPKEGPSILRIQQVVRGDSAAYFCASSPPAGGSDTQYFGPGTRLTVL.

Only a few counts were recorded for this clone. V is TRBV19 and J is TRBJ2-7; D uncertain. The CDR3 length is 12 residues. Deletions cut 4 bases from V and 7 bases from J, with 11 bases between. CDR1 is LNHDA, CDR2 SQIVND, per germline (reference sequence). The DNA of the CDR3 is TGTGCCAGTAGTAGCGGTTATGGGGAGCAGTACTTC. Amino acids: CASSSGYGEQYF.

The chain is built from TRBV7-2 and TRBJ2-7, with 11 bases aligning to TRBD1. CDR1 and CDR2 (germline): SGHTA, FQGNSA. This CDR3 has 14 amino acids. After removal of 2 bases from V and 12 bases from J, the junction contained 9 bases not matched to a gene. CDR3 sequence (DNA): TGTGCCAGCAGCTTAAACCCGGGACAGGGGGATGCGTACTTC. Translation: CASSLNPGQGDAYF.

The chain couples TRBV7-9 to TRBJ2-3; D not certain. Germline values: CDR1 SEHNR, CDR2 FQNEAQ (reference sequence). Trimming took 1 base from V and 0 from J, leaving 11 bases between them. The CDR3 totals 16 residues. Here the CDR3 reads CASSLGWGTSTDTQYF. The DNA for the CDR3 is TGTGCCAGCAGCTTAGGTTGGGGTACTAGCACAGATACGCAGTATTTT. Using reference TRBV7-9 and TRBJ2-3 for the parts outside the CDR3, the full variable domain is DTGVSQNPRHKITKRGQNVTFRCDPISEHNRLYWYRQTLGQGPEFLTYFQNEAQLEKSRLLSDRFSAERPKGSFSTLEIQRTEQGDSAMYLCASSLGWGTSTDTQYFGPGTRLTVL.

The chain employs TRBV2 and TRBJ1-1; a weak D match, TRBD1 (5 bases). The CDR3 runs 16 residues. Germline CDR1 and CDR2: SNHLY and FYNNEI. Trimming took 7 bases from V and 4 from J, leaving 22 bases between them. The CDR3 DNA is TGTGCCAGCATCGGGGGGGACGTAAGAGGAGGCACTGAAGCTTTCTTT. This translates into CASIGGDVRGGTEAFF. Looking up the rest from reference TRBV2 and TRBJ1-1 gives the full variable domain: EPEVTQTPSHQVTQMGQEVILRCVPISNHLYFYWYRQILGQKVEFLVSFYNNEISEKSEIFDDQFSVERPDGSNFTLKIRSTKLEDSAMYFCASIGGDVRGGTEAFFGQGTRLTVV.

This sequence joins TRBV5-1 and TRBJ2-2; a possible D gene is TRBD2 (6 bases). Deletions cut 4 bases from V and 3 bases from J, with 13 bases between. From germline, CDR1 is SGHRS and CDR2 YFSETQ. CDR3 length: 15 amino acids. CDR3 region: CASSLGLGDTGELFF. CDR3 sequence (DNA): TGCGCCAGCAGCCTGGGACTGGGAGACACCGGGGAGCTGTTTTTT.

The table lists this clone with a few counts. The chain employs TRBV11-2 and TRBJ1-1; D remains ambiguous. This CDR3 region has 17 residues. Germline assignment: CDR1 SGHAT and CDR2 FQNNGV. Trimming took off 1 base at V and 3 bases at J, with 18 bases between the two ends. Here the CDR3 DNA reads TGTGCCAGCAGCTTAGTTGTAAGGGCTTCTCGGTACACTGAAGCTTTCTTT. Translating gives CASSLVVRASRYTEAFF.

The J gene is TRBJ2-3, the V gene TRBV5-1; D is undetermined. With 1 base removed from V and 0 bases from J, the gap between germline ends came to 9 bases. In germline, CDR1 is SGHRS, CDR2 YFSETQ. The CDR3 has 15 amino acids. CDR3 residues: CASSLSYGSTDTQYF. CDR3 nucleotides: TGCGCCAGCAGCTTGTCTTACGGGAGCACAGATACGCAGTATTTT.